This TCR beta chain emerged from a study of OX40 agonist ivuxolimab in advanced cancers. Study details: Hepatocellular carcinoma, melanoma, renal cell or head and neck cancer affected the dose-escalation patients. Partial responses occurred in three patients (one hepatocellular carcinoma, two cutaneous melanoma).

V lost 5 bases to trimming and J lost 0 bases, with 11 bases between them. This CDR3 is 15 amino acids long. Germline V gene data show CDR1 as SEHNR and CDR2 as FQNEAQ (reference sequence). Points from the study as a whole: Relative to CD4+ cells, CD8+ T cells on average had more expanded clones.

The protocol was immunoSEQ multiplex PCR, while the TCRdb copy is restricted to in-frame clones and leaves out a portion. This table has approximately 100,000 clones, less than 95% appearing once. Regarding this clone: Its antigen is unidentified.

The V call is TRBV7-9, the J call TRBJ1-3, with no clear D. The material sequenced was CD4+ or CD8+ T cells sorted from blood, taken in a trial of the OX40 agonist ivuxolimab. The TCR originated in an adult with an advanced solid tumor such as melanoma, head and neck, liver or kidney cancer. CDR3 coding DNA: TGTGCCAGCAGCCCAAGTTTATTCTCTGGAAACACCATATATTTT. Translation gives CASSPSLFSGNTIYF. The variable domain in full, completed from reference TRBV7-9 and TRBJ1-3, reads DTGVSQNPRHKITKRGQNVTFRCDPISEHNRLYWYRQTLGQGPEFLTYFQNEAQLEKSRLLSDRFSAERPKGSFSTLEIQRTEQGDSAMYLCASSPSLFSGNTIYFGEGSWLTVV.